The present TCR beta chain was sequenced within a study of pediatric ulcerative colitis. During colonoscopy, one to two rectal pinch biopsies were collected. There are a few counts of this clone. Sequencing was performed with immunoSEQ multiplex PCR; in TCRdb, only in-frame clones are kept and a portion is missing. This repertoire shows about 22,000 clones, roughly 70% found once; its top ten account for less than 20%. Deletions cut 2 bases from V and 3 bases from J, with 8 bases between. CDR3 size: 14 residues. CDR1 and CDR2 from the germline V gene are SGHAT and FQNNGV. This receptor was obtained from a boy aged 5-17 years with severe ulcerative colitis. The chain recombines TRBV11-2 with TRBJ1-5; D unclear. The material sequenced was gut tissue. DNA of the CDR3: TGTGCCAGCAGCTTAAGTCAGATCAATCAGCCCCAGCATTTT. It encodes CASSLSQINQPQHF.